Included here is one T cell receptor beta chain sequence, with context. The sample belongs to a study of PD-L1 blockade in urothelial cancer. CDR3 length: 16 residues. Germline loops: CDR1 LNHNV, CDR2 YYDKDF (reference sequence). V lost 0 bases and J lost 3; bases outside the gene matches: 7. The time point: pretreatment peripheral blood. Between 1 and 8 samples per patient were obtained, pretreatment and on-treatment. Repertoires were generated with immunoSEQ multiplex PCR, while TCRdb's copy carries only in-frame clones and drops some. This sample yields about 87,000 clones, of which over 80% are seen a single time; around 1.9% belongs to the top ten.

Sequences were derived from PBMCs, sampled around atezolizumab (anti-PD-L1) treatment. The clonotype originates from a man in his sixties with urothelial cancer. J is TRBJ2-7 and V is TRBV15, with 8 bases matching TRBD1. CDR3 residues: CATSRDRAGGSYEQYF. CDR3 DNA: TGTGCCACCAGCAGAGATCGGGCAGGGGGCAGCTACGAGCAGTACTTC.